These T cell receptor beta chains were read from a single sample in a study of blood T cell repertoires in COVID-19. The method was immunoSEQ multiplex PCR; TCRdb's version includes in-frame clones alone and lacks a portion of them. The sample includes tens of thousands of clones, 90% of them seen just once. Sequencing was done on a sample of peripheral blood. The receptors shown here come from a woman in her 40s with active COVID-19. CDR3s include the opening cysteine and the closing phenylalanine or tryptophan. Each record gives: J gene, clone size, V gene, D gene, CDR3 protein, CDR3 DNA. The D gene is left open where the match is weak. Clone size is stated in some rows and not others, as once, few, many or a class when expanded.

j_call: TRBJ2-1
clone_size: -
v_call: TRBV7-2
d_call: TRBD2
cdr3_aa: CASHPGLAGVYNEQFF
cdr3_nt: TGTGCCAGCCATCCGGGACTAGCGGGGGTCTACAATGAGCAGTTCTTC

j_call: TRBJ2-7
clone_size: few
v_call: TRBV7-9
d_call: -
cdr3_aa: CASSLVWERQRPYEQYF
cdr3_nt: TGTGCCAGCAGCTTAGTTTGGGAGCGCCAACGACCTTACGAGCAGTACTTC

j_call: TRBJ2-2
clone_size: -
v_call: TRBV6-5
d_call: TRBD1
cdr3_aa: CASLRQGNTGELFF
cdr3_nt: TGTGCCAGCCTGAGACAGGGGAACACCGGGGAGCTGTTTTTT

j_call: TRBJ1-2
clone_size: -
v_call: TRBV6-5
d_call: -
cdr3_aa: CASSYTGGLGYGYTF
cdr3_nt: TGTGCCAGCAGTTACACGGGGGGTCTGGGCTATGGCTACACCTTC

j_call: TRBJ2-1
clone_size: -
v_call: TRBV3-1/TRBV3-2
d_call: TRBD1
cdr3_aa: CASSLQGVYNEQFF
cdr3_nt: TGTGCCAGCAGCTTACAGGGGGTCTACAATGAGCAGTTCTTC

j_call: TRBJ1-6
clone_size: -
v_call: TRBV7-9
d_call: -
cdr3_aa: CASSSAGANSPLHF
cdr3_nt: TGTGCCAGCAGCTCGGCGGGGGCTAATTCACCCCTCCACTTT

j_call: TRBJ1-6
clone_size: -
v_call: TRBV6-8
d_call: -
cdr3_aa: CAKSRVYYNSPLHF
cdr3_nt: TGTGCCAAAAGCAGGGTATATTATAATTCACCCCTCCACTTT

j_call: TRBJ1-2
clone_size: -
v_call: TRBV7-2
d_call: -
cdr3_aa: CASSLAAGYDIYGYTF
cdr3_nt: TGTGCCAGCAGCTTAGCAGCAGGGTACGATATTTATGGCTACACCTTC

j_call: TRBJ1-1
clone_size: -
v_call: TRBV6-2/TRBV6-3
d_call: -
cdr3_aa: CASSYEGGLAWLTEAFF
cdr3_nt: TGTGCCAGCAGTTACGAGGGGGGGCTCGCCTGGTTGACTGAAGCTTTCTTT

j_call: TRBJ1-5
clone_size: -
v_call: TRBV19
d_call: -
cdr3_aa: CARTRDISNQPQHF
cdr3_nt: TGTGCCAGGACCCGGGACATTAGCAATCAGCCCCAGCATTTT

j_call: TRBJ2-2
clone_size: -
v_call: TRBV7-7
d_call: -
cdr3_aa: CASSPHPPGKHTGELFF
cdr3_nt: TGTGCTAGCAGCCCCCACCCCCCGGGAAAACACACCGGGGAGCTGTTTTTT

j_call: TRBJ1-4
clone_size: -
v_call: TRBV27
d_call: -
cdr3_aa: CASGQGWEKLFF
cdr3_nt: TGTGCCAGCGGGCAGGGTTGGGAAAAACTGTTTTTT

j_call: TRBJ2-6
clone_size: -
v_call: TRBV25-1
d_call: -
cdr3_aa: CAREPEGVEGANVLTF
cdr3_nt: TGTGCCAGAGAACCGGAAGGGGTGGAAGGGGCCAACGTCCTGACTTTC

j_call: TRBJ2-1
clone_size: -
v_call: TRBV24-1
d_call: -
cdr3_aa: CATSDTTGAGNEQFF
cdr3_nt: TGTGCCACCAGTGACACCACAGGGGCGGGGAATGAGCAGTTCTTC

j_call: TRBJ1-5
clone_size: -
v_call: TRBV18
d_call: -
cdr3_aa: CASSPLRLRADQPQHF
cdr3_nt: TGTGCCAGCTCACCACTCCGGCTCAGGGCCGATCAGCCCCAGCATTTT

j_call: TRBJ2-5
clone_size: -
v_call: TRBV5-6
d_call: TRBD2
cdr3_aa: CASSLSLAEGGTQYF
cdr3_nt: TGTGCCAGCAGCTTGTCCCTAGCGGAGGGCGGGACCCAGTACTTC

j_call: TRBJ1-6
clone_size: -
v_call: TRBV5-1
d_call: TRBD1
cdr3_aa: CASTPTEQGENSPLHF
cdr3_nt: TGCGCCAGCACTCCCACAGAACAGGGGGAAAATTCACCCCTCCACTTT

j_call: TRBJ1-6
clone_size: -
v_call: TRBV7-2
d_call: TRBD1
cdr3_aa: CASSLTGRNSPLHF
cdr3_nt: TGTGCCAGCAGCTTGACAGGGCGCAATTCACCCCTCCACTTT

j_call: TRBJ1-5
clone_size: -
v_call: TRBV27
d_call: -
cdr3_aa: CASKLFGGGSNQPQHF
cdr3_nt: TGTGCCAGCAAGCTCTTTGGGGGGGGGAGCAATCAGCCCCAGCATTTT

j_call: TRBJ1-1
clone_size: once
v_call: TRBV7-9
d_call: -
cdr3_aa: CASSLDDGAPNTEAFF
cdr3_nt: TGTGCCAGCAGCTTAGATGATGGGGCCCCGAACACTGAAGCTTTCTTT

j_call: TRBJ2-5
clone_size: -
v_call: TRBV12-3/TRBV12-4
d_call: -
cdr3_aa: CASSLDSQETQYF
cdr3_nt: TGTGCCAGCAGTTTGGACAGCCAAGAGACCCAGTACTTC

j_call: TRBJ1-2
clone_size: -
v_call: TRBV11-2
d_call: -
cdr3_aa: CASSLVAGGYGYTF
cdr3_nt: TGTGCCAGCAGCTTAGTAGCCGGAGGCTATGGCTACACCTTC

j_call: TRBJ2-7
clone_size: -
v_call: TRBV5-6
d_call: -
cdr3_aa: CASSYVRTYEQYF
cdr3_nt: TGTGCCAGCAGCTATGTCAGAACCTACGAGCAGTACTTC

j_call: TRBJ2-7
clone_size: few
v_call: TRBV6-5
d_call: TRBD1
cdr3_aa: CASGQGNLYEQYF
cdr3_nt: TGTGCCTCGGGACAGGGGAACCTCTACGAGCAGTACTTC

j_call: TRBJ1-3
clone_size: -
v_call: TRBV3-1/TRBV3-2
d_call: TRBD1
cdr3_aa: CASSQADRGPVNTIYF
cdr3_nt: TGTGCCAGCAGCCAAGCGGACAGGGGGCCGGTAAACACCATATATTTT

j_call: TRBJ2-7
clone_size: once
v_call: TRBV7-2
d_call: TRBD2
cdr3_aa: CASRLTSGAYEQYF
cdr3_nt: TGTGCCAGCAGACTAACTAGCGGGGCGTACGAGCAGTACTTC

j_call: TRBJ2-3
clone_size: -
v_call: TRBV5-1
d_call: TRBD2
cdr3_aa: CASSLNRLAGDTDTQYF
cdr3_nt: TGCGCCAGCAGCCTAAACCGACTAGCGGGGGACACAGATACGCAGTATTTT

j_call: TRBJ1-2
clone_size: -
v_call: TRBV25-1
d_call: -
cdr3_aa: CASSPDRNYGYTF
cdr3_nt: TGTGCCAGCAGTCCCGACAGGAACTATGGCTACACCTTC

j_call: TRBJ1-1
clone_size: -
v_call: TRBV5-4
d_call: -
cdr3_aa: CASSLEADKAFF
cdr3_nt: TGTGCCAGCAGCTTGGAGGCAGACAAAGCTTTCTTT